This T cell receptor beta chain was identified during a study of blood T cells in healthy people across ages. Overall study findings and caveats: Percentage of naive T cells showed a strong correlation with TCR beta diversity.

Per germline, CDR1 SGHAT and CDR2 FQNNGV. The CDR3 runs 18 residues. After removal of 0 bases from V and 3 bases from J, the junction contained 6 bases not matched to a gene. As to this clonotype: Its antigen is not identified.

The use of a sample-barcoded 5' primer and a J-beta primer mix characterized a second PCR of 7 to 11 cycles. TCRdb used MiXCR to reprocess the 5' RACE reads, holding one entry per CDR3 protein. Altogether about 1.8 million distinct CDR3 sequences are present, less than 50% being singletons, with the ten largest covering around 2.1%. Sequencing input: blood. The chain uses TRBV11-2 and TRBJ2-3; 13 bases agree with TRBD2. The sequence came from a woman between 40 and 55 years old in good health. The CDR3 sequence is CASSLDPLAGGKTDTQYF. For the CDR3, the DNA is TGTGCCAGCAGCTTAGATCCACTAGCGGGAGGGAAGACAGATACGCAGTATTTT.